Listed below are T cell receptor beta chains from one sample, sequenced in a study of Tregs in tolerant kidney transplant recipients. The assay was immunoSEQ multiplex PCR, and TCRdb's table has in-frame clones only and misses some. The table shows 200,000 to 300,000 clones, with 84% occurring only once. Sequences were obtained from CD4+ T cells from blood. All receptors come from a human donor in good health. Both conserved end residues are part of each CDR3. A D gene is named only where the DNA matches it firmly. Rows give clone size only sometimes, using once, few, many, or a class for an expanded clone.

D: TRBD1
V: TRBV7-3
size: -
J: TRBJ2-6
DNA: TGTGCCAGCAGCCGACAGGGGGCATCTGGGGCCAACGTCCTGACTTTC
CDR3: CASSRQGASGANVLTF

D: TRBD1
V: TRBV6-1
size: -
J: TRBJ2-4
DNA: TGTGCCAGCAGAGCCCAGGGACAGGGGTCAGACATTCAGTACTTC
CDR3: CASRAQGQGSDIQYF

D: -
V: TRBV2
size: -
J: TRBJ2-5
DNA: TGTGCCAGCGTGACGCTTGGGGAGACCCAGTACTTC
CDR3: CASVTLGETQYF

D: -
V: TRBV28
size: -
J: TRBJ1-5
DNA: TGTGCCAGCAGTTTCTTTTTTAATCAGCCCCAGCATTTT
CDR3: CASSFFFNQPQHF

D: -
V: TRBV30
size: -
J: TRBJ1-1
DNA: TGTGCCTGGAGTGTAACGGAGAACACTGAAGCTTTCTTT
CDR3: CAWSVTENTEAFF

D: TRBD2
V: TRBV7-2
size: -
J: TRBJ2-1
DNA: TGTGCCAGCAGCTTAGATCGCCGGGGGGGCTCCTACAATGAGCAGTTCTTC
CDR3: CASSLDRRGGSYNEQFF

D: TRBD2
V: TRBV7-9
size: -
J: TRBJ2-5
DNA: TGTGCCAGCAGCCAGACTCCGGGACTAGCGGGAGAGACCCAGTACTTC
CDR3: CASSQTPGLAGETQYF

D: -
V: TRBV18
size: -
J: TRBJ2-3
DNA: TGTGCCAGCTACCCTTTCGGGCAGGGTAGGGCAGATACGCAGTATTTT
CDR3: CASYPFGQGRADTQYF

D: TRBD1
V: TRBV6-1
size: -
J: TRBJ1-3
DNA: TGTGCCAGCAGGGAGGGGGCAAACACCATATATTTT
CDR3: CASREGANTIYF

D: -
V: TRBV30
size: -
J: TRBJ2-7
DNA: TGTGCCTGGACCCCGGGGCCTGGAACCTACGAGCAGTACTTC
CDR3: CAWTPGPGTYEQYF

D: -
V: TRBV5-1
size: -
J: TRBJ2-5
DNA: TGCGCCAGCAGCTTTTCCGGGACCGCGGAGACCCAGTACTTC
CDR3: CASSFSGTAETQYF

D: TRBD2
V: TRBV29-1
size: -
J: TRBJ2-3
DNA: TGCAGCGTTGAAGGCGGGGGGGTCCCCACAGATACGCAGTATTTT
CDR3: CSVEGGGVPTDTQYF

D: TRBD1
V: TRBV7-2
size: -
J: TRBJ1-5
DNA: TGTGCCAGCAGCCGCACAGGGGCAGGGGAGAGGACCCAGCATTTT
CDR3: CASSRTGAGERTQHF

D: TRBD2
V: TRBV13
size: -
J: TRBJ2-3
DNA: TGTGCCAGCACCTCGGTCGGGGGGAGGGGAGATACGCAGTATTTT
CDR3: CASTSVGGRGDTQYF

D: -
V: TRBV2
size: -
J: TRBJ1-6
DNA: TGTGCCAGCAGTAAGGAAAGCGCAAATTCACCCCTCCACTTT
CDR3: CASSKESANSPLHF

D: TRBD1
V: TRBV7-9
size: -
J: TRBJ1-1
DNA: TGTGCCAGCAGCTTTCGTTTTAGGACAGGGACGACTGAAGCTTTCTTT
CDR3: CASSFRFRTGTTEAFF

D: -
V: TRBV27
size: few
J: TRBJ1-3
DNA: TGTGCGACATCCTCCTTTCAGGGCCACTCTGGAAACACCATATATTTT
CDR3: CATSSFQGHSGNTIYF